The 32 T cell receptor beta chains in this list originate from one sample, sequenced in a study of CD8 T cells in Susac syndrome. With random hexamers, roughly 0.5 to 1 ug RNA was reverse transcribed. TCRdb re-derived calls from the immunoSEQ multiplex PCR reads in MiXCR, one entry per CDR3 protein. The sample carries tens of thousands of distinct CDR3 sequences, around 94% recorded once. The sequencing input was CD8+ T cells from PBMCs. Source of these receptors: a human donor in good health.

V gene TRBV4-2 combines with J gene TRBJ2-3; D is possibly TRBD1 (5 bases). CDR3 size: 17 residues. Germline loops: CDR1 LGHNA, CDR2 YNFKEQ. V lost 3 bases and J 4 bases, leaving 20 bases between the germline ends. CDR3 residues: CASSQVTGSPLADTQYF. The CDR3, as DNA: TGTGCCAGCAGCCAGGTAACAGGTAGCCCACTGGCAGATACGCAGTATTTT.

The table lists this clonotype with a count of one. This rearrangement joins TRBV6-5 to TRBJ2-1; D is possibly TRBD1 (6 bases). V lost 3 bases and J 9 bases, leaving 15 bases between the germline ends. The CDR3 loop spans 14 amino acids. Germline assignment: CDR1 MNHEY and CDR2 SVGAGI. CDR3 DNA: TGTGCCAGCAGTTATTACACAGGGAAGACTGAGCAGTTCTTC. This codes for CASSYYTGKTEQFF.

This chain links TRBV29-1 with TRBJ2-1, with TRBD1 matching 7 bases. CDR3 length: 13 amino acids. The germline V gene encodes CDR1 SQVTM and CDR2 ANQGSEA. V trimming: 6 bases; J trimming: 2 bases; junction bases outside the gene matches: 4. The CDR3 nucleotides read TGCAGCGTCCTCACAGGGGCCTACAATGAGCAGTTCTTC. It specifies CSVLTGAYNEQFF.

The chain joins TRBV7-6 to TRBJ2-3; D call uncertain. Germline lookup yields CDR1 SGHVS and CDR2 FNYEAQ. The V gene lost 4 bases and the J gene lost 2 bases, with 13 bases spanning the gap. The CDR3 runs to 15 residues. In nucleotides, the CDR3 is TGTGCCAGCAGCTCTTATGACACGACCACAGATACGCAGTATTTT. It translates to CASSSYDTTTDTQYF.

This clonotype appeared a few times. The V gene is TRBV6-2 or TRBV6-3, the J gene TRBJ2-1; TRBD2 matches at 7 bases. With 6 bases clipped from V and 9 bases from J, the junction kept 5 bases outside the gene matches. Germline-derived CDR1 and CDR2 are MNHEY and SVGEGT. There are 12 residues in the CDR3. CDR3 amino acids: CASSFTSAEQFF. In nucleotides, the CDR3 is TGTGCCAGCAGCTTCACTAGCGCTGAGCAGTTCTTC.

The chain employs TRBV9 and TRBJ1-2; perhaps TRBD1 as D (6 bases). From germline, CDR1 is SGDLS and CDR2 YYNGEE. The CDR3 runs 12 residues. V lost 3 bases, J lost 8 bases, and 11 bases lay in between. CDR3 residues: CASSGYREGYTF. CDR3 nucleotides: TGTGCCAGCAGCGGCTACAGGGAAGGCTACACCTTC.

This chain joins TRBV6-2 or TRBV6-3 and TRBJ1-1; D is ambiguous. The germline gives CDR1 MNHEY, CDR2 SVGEGT. CDR3 size: 13 residues. V lost 5 bases to trimming and J lost 8 bases, with 15 bases between them. CDR3 amino acids: CASSPDGVLEAFF. The CDR3 bases are TGTGCCAGCAGTCCCGACGGGGTCCTAGAAGCTTTCTTT.

The chain carries TRBV6-2 or TRBV6-3 and TRBJ2-1; D is unresolved. This CDR3 is 12 amino acids long. The V end lost 0 bases, the J end lost 8 bases, and 5 bases lay between the germline ends. Germline V gene lookup returns CDR1 MNHEY and CDR2 SVGEGT. The CDR3 DNA follows: TGTGCCAGCAGTTACTCAGGTCATGAGCAGTTCTTC. Protein sequence: CASSYSGHEQFF.

The chain combines TRBV6-4 with TRBJ2-3; D gene uncertain. Trimming removed 4 bases at V and 2 bases at J, with 7 bases between. This CDR3 spans 13 amino acids. From germline, CDR1 is MRHNA and CDR2 SNTAGT. The CDR3 nucleotides read TGTGCCAGCAGTGGTGACGACACAGATACGCAGTATTTT. This encodes CASSGDDTDTQYF.

V gene TRBV5-1 combines with J gene TRBJ2-1; D unresolved. CDR3 length: 14 amino acids. Germline V gene sequence: CDR1 SGHRS, CDR2 YFSETQ. Trimming removed 1 base from V and 4 bases from J, with 9 bases in between. The CDR3 coding sequence is TGCGCCAGCAGCTTGAAAGGCGGATACAATGAGCAGTTCTTC. It yields the protein CASSLKGGYNEQFF. Full variable domain (remainder filled in from reference TRBV5-1 and TRBJ2-1): KAGVTQTPRYLIKTRGQQVTLSCSPISGHRSVSWYQQTPGQGLQFLFEYFSETQRNKGNFPGRFSGRQFSNSRSEMNVSTLELGDSALYLCASSLKGGYNEQFFGPGTRLTVL.

The rearrangement links TRBV12-3 or TRBV12-4 to TRBJ2-3, with a tentative D call TRBD1 (7 bases). Trimming removed 6 bases from V and 6 bases from J, with 19 bases in between. This CDR3 has 15 amino acids. The CDR3 protein is CASRLDRAGRDTQYF. The CDR3 nucleotides are TGTGCCAGCAGACTTGACAGGGCGGGGAGGGATACGCAGTATTTT.

The V gene is TRBV29-1, the J gene TRBJ2-7; tentatively, D is TRBD1 (6 bases). Trimming took off 6 bases at V and 1 base at J, with 13 bases between the two ends. From germline, CDR1 is SQVTM and CDR2 ANQGSEA. The CDR3 has 13 amino acids. The CDR3 DNA reads TGCAGCGTAGAAACAGGGTTTTCCTACGAGCAGTACTTC. Residues: CSVETGFSYEQYF.

The chain links TRBV14 to TRBJ2-7; D possibly corresponds to TRBD2 (6 bases). Germline CDR1 and CDR2: SGHDN and FVKESK. This CDR3 is built from 13 residues. Deletions cut 5 bases from V and 3 bases from J, with 11 bases between. For the CDR3, the DNA is TGTGCCAGCAGCTTCGGGACTTTCTACGAGCAGTACTTC. This encodes CASSFGTFYEQYF.

The chain uses TRBV7-6 and TRBJ2-3; a weak D match, TRBD2 (5 bases). The germline CDR1 and CDR2 sequences are SGHVS and FNYEAQ. The CDR3 sequence is 12 residues long. Trimming left V 4 bases short and J 4 bases short, with 6 bases between. The CDR3 region is CASSSGADTQYF. The CDR3 DNA reads TGTGCCAGCAGCTCCGGGGCAGATACGCAGTATTTT.

The chain has TRBV7-2 and TRBJ1-2; D unresolved. Trimming removed 2 bases from V and 7 bases from J, with 2 bases in between. The V gene's germline CDR1 is SGHTA and CDR2 FQGNSA. The CDR3 has 10 residues. This chain's CDR3 is CASSLLGYTF. The CDR3 coding sequence is TGTGCCAGCAGCTTACTTGGCTACACCTTC.

The gene calls are TRBV7-2 and TRBJ2-1, with 11 bases fitting TRBD2. V was clipped by 3 bases and J by 4 bases; unmatched bases: 5. The CDR3 totals 16 residues. The germline V gene encodes CDR1 SGHTA and CDR2 FQGNSA. CDR3 nucleotides: TGTGCCAGCAGCTTTGTACTAGCGGGGGCATACAATGAGCAGTTCTTC. This encodes CASSFVLAGAYNEQFF.

The genes are TRBV11-2 and TRBJ1-1; D ambiguous. Germline V gene lookup returns CDR1 SGHAT and CDR2 FQNNGV. The CDR3 spans 14 residues. Trimming left V 1 base short and J 4 bases short, with 10 bases between. The CDR3 DNA is TGTGCCAGCAGCTTAGCCCTGAGGAGCACTGAAGCTTTCTTT. This encodes CASSLALRSTEAFF.

The gene calls are TRBV13 and TRBJ2-5; no reliable D call. The CDR3 length is 12 residues. Germline CDR1 is PRHDT and CDR2 is FYEKMQ (reference sequence). V was pared by 2 bases and J by 4 bases, with 5 bases between. The CDR3 loop is CASSLTSETQYF. The CDR3 DNA is TGTGCCAGCAGCTTAACCTCAGAGACCCAGTACTTC.

The chain recombines TRBV29-1 with TRBJ2-7; D remains ambiguous. CDR3 length: 12 amino acids. CDR1 is SQVTM and CDR2 is ANQGSEA in the germline V gene. The ends were cut back, 0 bases at V and 4 bases at J, with 7 bases in the middle. The CDR3 region is CSVEDALYEQYF. Here the CDR3 DNA reads TGCAGCGTTGAAGATGCCCTGTACGAGCAGTACTTC.

The rearrangement uses TRBV11-2 and TRBJ2-5, with D possibly TRBD1 on 5 matching bases. V shed 5 bases and J shed 0 bases, with 7 bases lying between them. In germline, CDR1 is SGHAT, CDR2 FQNNGV. This CDR3 is built from 13 residues. CDR3 sequence (DNA): TGTGCCAGCAGCCTGACAGACCAAGAGACCCAGTACTTC. It specifies CASSLTDQETQYF.

This chain connects TRBV10-3 to TRBJ2-7; D not resolved. The V and J ends lost 3 bases and 1 base respectively, with 1 base between them. The CDR3 totals 11 residues. In germline, CDR1 is ENHRY, CDR2 SYGVKD. The CDR3 DNA reads as TGTGCCATCAGTGATTCCTACGAGCAGTACTTC. The encoded protein is CAISDSYEQYF.

This clonotype has only a few counts. V and J are TRBV7-9 and TRBJ1-4; D is ambiguous. CDR1 SEHNR and CDR2 FQNEAQ come from the germline V gene (reference sequence). V was cut by 4 bases and J by 5 bases, with 8 bases left in between. CDR3 length: 13 residues. CDR3 in amino acids: CASSSGLNEKLFF. The CDR3 bases are TGTGCCAGCAGCTCCGGCCTGAATGAAAAACTGTTTTTT.

The chain carries TRBV27 and TRBJ1-3, with unresolved D. The CDR3 length is 14 residues. Germline lookup yields CDR1 MNHEY and CDR2 SMNVEV (reference sequence). V lost 4 bases to trimming and J lost 0 bases, with 7 bases between them. This CDR3 is CASSSRFSGNTIYF. CDR3 DNA: TGTGCCAGCAGTTCCCGCTTCTCTGGAAACACCATATATTTT.

This clonotype showed up just once. The rearrangement joins TRBV3-1 to TRBJ2-7, with a tentative D call TRBD2 (6 bases). The CDR3 sequence is 15 residues long. Germline CDR1 is LGHDT and CDR2 is YNNKEL (reference sequence). Between the trimmed V and J ends, which lost 1 base and 3 bases, there was a span of 13 bases. DNA of the CDR3: TGTGCCAGCAGCCAAGCCAGAGGGACTCGCTACGAGCAGTACTTC. This translates into CASSQARGTRYEQYF.

The chain has TRBV20-1 and TRBJ1-6, with 8 nucleotides matching TRBD1. The length of the CDR3 is 16 residues. Germline CDR1 and CDR2: DFQATT and SNEGSKA (reference sequence). V shed 1 base and J 11 bases; nucleotides not matched to a gene: 13. CDR3 amino acids: CSARASQGAYRAPLHF. CDR3 DNA sequence: TGCAGTGCTAGAGCGAGTCAGGGGGCTTACCGGGCACCCCTCCACTTT.

The rearrangement links TRBV6-5 to TRBJ2-1; TRBD1 might be the D (6 bases). The CDR3 loop spans 15 amino acids. Trimming pared 5 bases from V and 4 bases from J, leaving 15 bases between. Germline values: CDR1 MNHEY, CDR2 SVGAGI. The chain's CDR3 is CASSPDRYTYNEQFF. DNA of the CDR3: TGTGCCAGCAGTCCGGACAGATATACATACAATGAGCAGTTCTTC.

This sequence joins TRBV29-1 and TRBJ1-1, with 10 positions matching TRBD1. The germline CDR1 and CDR2 sequences are SQVTM and ANQGSEA. The trim removed 5 bases at V and 5 bases at J, leaving 5 bases unmatched. CDR3 length: 13 amino acids. CDR3 bases: TGCAGCGTTCCGGACAGGGGGGGGACTGAAGCTTTCTTT. Translating it yields CSVPDRGGTEAFF.

The chain is built from TRBV20-1 and TRBJ1-1; perhaps TRBD1 as D (5 bases). The CDR3 covers 15 residues. Trimming removed 3 bases from V and 0 bases from J, with 14 bases in between. In germline, CDR1 is DFQATT, CDR2 SNEGSKA (reference sequence). The CDR3 DNA is TGCAGTGCTAGCCCTTTACAGGAGATGAACACTGAAGCTTTCTTT. This gives the protein CSASPLQEMNTEAFF.

CDR3 DNA sequence: TGCAGTGCTGCCGGGACAGGGGATAACGAGCAGTACTTC. Its protein is CSAAGTGDNEQYF. The rearrangement joins TRBV20-1 to TRBJ2-7; 10 bases align to TRBD1. With V trimmed by 5 bases and J by 5 bases, 6 bases remained unmatched. The CDR3 runs 13 residues. Germline values: CDR1 DFQATT, CDR2 SNEGSKA (reference sequence).

CDR3 region: CASSHPPGFIQYF. The DNA of the CDR3 is TGCGCCAGCAGTCATCCCCCAGGGTTCATTCAGTACTTC. The chain is built from TRBV23-1 and TRBJ2-4, with D perhaps matching TRBD1 (5 bases). TRBV23-1 is classed as an ORF, of uncertain function. This CDR3 comprises 13 residues. V lost 3 bases and J lost 9, with 12 bases in between.

The sample holds a few counts of this clonotype. V is TRBV7-2 and J is TRBJ2-7; the D gene could be TRBD1 or TRBD2 (5 bases each). V lost 5 bases to trimming and J lost 6 bases, with 14 bases between them. Germline CDR1 and CDR2: SGHTA and FQGNSA. The CDR3 has 13 amino acids. CDR3 loop: CASSPIRDGEQYF. DNA of the CDR3: TGTGCCAGCAGCCCGATCCGGGACGGCGAGCAGTACTTC.

This clonotype has just one count. J is TRBJ2-7 and V is TRBV11-3; possible D gene TRBD2, 5 bases. The CDR3 contains 13 residues. The V end was cut by 2 bases, the J end by 4 bases, with 9 bases between. CDR1 is SGHNT, CDR2 YENEEA, per germline. DNA of the CDR3: TGTGCCAGCAGCTTAACACCGGGGTACGAGCAGTACTTC. It codes for CASSLTPGYEQYF.